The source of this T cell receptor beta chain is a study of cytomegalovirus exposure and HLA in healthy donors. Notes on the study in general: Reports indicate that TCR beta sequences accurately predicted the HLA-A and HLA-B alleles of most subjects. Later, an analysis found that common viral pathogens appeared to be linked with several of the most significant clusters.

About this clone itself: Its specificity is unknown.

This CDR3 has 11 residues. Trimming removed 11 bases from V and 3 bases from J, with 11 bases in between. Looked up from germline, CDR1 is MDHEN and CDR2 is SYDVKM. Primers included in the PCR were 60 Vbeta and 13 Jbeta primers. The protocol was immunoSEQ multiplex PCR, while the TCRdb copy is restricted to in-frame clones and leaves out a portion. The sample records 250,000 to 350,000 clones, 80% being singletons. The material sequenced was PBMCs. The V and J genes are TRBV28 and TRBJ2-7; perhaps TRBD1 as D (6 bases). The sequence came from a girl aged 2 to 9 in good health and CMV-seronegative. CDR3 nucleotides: TGTGCCGGAGGACAGCACTACGAGCAGTACTTC. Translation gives CAGGQHYEQYF.